This T cell receptor (beta chain) was obtained from a study of cytomegalovirus exposure and HLA in healthy donors. Findings and caveats of the study: Reportedly, diagnosis of cytomegalovirus status by the classifier showed high specificity and sensitivity. The authors later found TCR association rates varying by HLA locus, with DRB1 most and HLA-C fewest. Segments of the TCR beta V type were, in most cases, productive about 90% or about 30% of the time in an earlier analysis.

It was with 60 Vbeta and 13 Jbeta primers that the PCR ran. Using immunoSEQ multiplex PCR, the repertoire was profiled, and TCRdb retains in-frame clones only, with some absent. Of 150,000 or so clones listed, approximately 70% are singletons. Germline V gives CDR1 MDHEN, CDR2 SYDVKM. This CDR3 spans 15 amino acids. Trimming at V came to 5 bases and at J to 3 bases, leaving 7 bases not matched to a gene. Regarding this clone: Its specificity is unknown.

The clonotype comes from a woman aged 60 to 75 in good health and CMV-seropositive. The material sequenced was PBMCs. This chain uses TRBV28 with TRBJ2-7; 10 bases match TRBD2. CDR3 residues: CASSDAGTSVYEQYF. CDR3 in DNA: TGTGCCAGCAGTGATGCCGGGACTAGCGTCTACGAGCAGTACTTC.